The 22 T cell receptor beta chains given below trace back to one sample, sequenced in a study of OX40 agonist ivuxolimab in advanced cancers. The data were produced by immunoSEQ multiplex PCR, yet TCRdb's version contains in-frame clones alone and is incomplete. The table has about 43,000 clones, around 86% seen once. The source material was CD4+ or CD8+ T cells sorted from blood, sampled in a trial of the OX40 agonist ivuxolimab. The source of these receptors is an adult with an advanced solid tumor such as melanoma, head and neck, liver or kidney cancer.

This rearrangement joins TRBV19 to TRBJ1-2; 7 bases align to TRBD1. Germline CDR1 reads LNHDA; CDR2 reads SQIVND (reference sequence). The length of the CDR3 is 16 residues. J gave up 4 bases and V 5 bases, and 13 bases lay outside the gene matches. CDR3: CASSGEGGQPFYGYTF. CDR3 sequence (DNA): TGTGCCAGTAGTGGTGAAGGGGGACAGCCGTTCTATGGCTACACCTTC.

The CDR3 DNA reads TGTGCCAGCAGCGTAGGGGCGGGGGGCCAAAAGGCCACCTACAATGAGCAGTTCTTC. Protein: CASSVGAGGQKATYNEQFF. V gene TRBV9 combines with J gene TRBJ2-1; 8 bases are a match to TRBD2. Trimming at V came to 0 bases and at J to 2 bases, leaving 13 bases not matched to a gene. The CDR3 is made up of 19 amino acids. Germline V gene lookup returns CDR1 SGDLS and CDR2 YYNGEE.

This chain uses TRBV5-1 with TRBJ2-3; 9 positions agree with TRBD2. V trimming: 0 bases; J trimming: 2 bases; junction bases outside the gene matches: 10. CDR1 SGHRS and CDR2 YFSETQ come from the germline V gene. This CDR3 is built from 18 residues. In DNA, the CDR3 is TGCGCCAGCAGCTTGGCCTTGGTACTAGCGGGCCCCACAGATACGCAGTATTTT. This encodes CASSLALVLAGPTDTQYF.

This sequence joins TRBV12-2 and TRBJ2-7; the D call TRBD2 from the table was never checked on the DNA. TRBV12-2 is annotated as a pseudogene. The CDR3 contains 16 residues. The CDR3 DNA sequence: TGTGCAAGTCGCCCAAGGCCAGCGGGAGGACTCTACGAGCAGTACTTC. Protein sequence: CASRPRPAGGLYEQYF.

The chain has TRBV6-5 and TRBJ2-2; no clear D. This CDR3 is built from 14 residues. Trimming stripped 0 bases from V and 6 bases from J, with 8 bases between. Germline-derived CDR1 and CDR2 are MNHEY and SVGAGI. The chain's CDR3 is CASSYSSTAGELFF. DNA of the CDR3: TGTGCCAGCAGTTACTCGAGTACAGCCGGGGAGCTGTTTTTT.

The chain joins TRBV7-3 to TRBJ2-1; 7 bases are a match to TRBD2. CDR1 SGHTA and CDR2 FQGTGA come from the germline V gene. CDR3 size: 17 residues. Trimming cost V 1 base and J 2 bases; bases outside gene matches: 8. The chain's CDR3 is CASSLNSGVEAYNEQFF. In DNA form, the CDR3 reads TGTGCCAGCAGCTTAAACAGCGGGGTGGAGGCCTACAATGAGCAGTTCTTC.

The DNA for the CDR3 is TGTGCCAGCAGCGTATTGACAGGGAACGGCTACACCTTC. This gives the protein CASSVLTGNGYTF. The J gene is TRBJ1-2, the V gene TRBV9, with 7 bases fitting TRBD1. From germline, CDR1 is SGDLS and CDR2 YYNGEE. CDR3 size: 13 residues. Losses at the gene ends were 1 base for V and 8 bases for J; bases not matched to a gene: 5.

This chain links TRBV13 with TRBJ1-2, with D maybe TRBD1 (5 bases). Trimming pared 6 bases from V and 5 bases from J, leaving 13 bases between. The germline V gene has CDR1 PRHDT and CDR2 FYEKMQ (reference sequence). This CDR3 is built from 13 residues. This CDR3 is CASSAGTHYGYTF. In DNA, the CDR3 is TGTGCCAGCAGTGCCGGGACCCATTATGGCTACACCTTC.

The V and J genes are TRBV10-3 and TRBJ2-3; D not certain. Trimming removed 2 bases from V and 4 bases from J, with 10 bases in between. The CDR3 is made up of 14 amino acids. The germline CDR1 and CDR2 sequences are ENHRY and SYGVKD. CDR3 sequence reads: CAISEPEGPDTQYF. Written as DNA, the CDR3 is TGTGCCATCAGTGAGCCCGAAGGGCCAGATACGCAGTATTTT.

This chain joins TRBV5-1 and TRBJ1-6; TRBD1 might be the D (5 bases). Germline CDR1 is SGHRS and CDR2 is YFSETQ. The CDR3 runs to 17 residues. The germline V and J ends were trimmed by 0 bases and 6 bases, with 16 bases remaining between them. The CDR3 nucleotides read TGCGCCAGCAGCTTGGAAGGGGCCCGGGACGGTAATTCACCCCTCCACTTT. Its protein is CASSLEGARDGNSPLHF.

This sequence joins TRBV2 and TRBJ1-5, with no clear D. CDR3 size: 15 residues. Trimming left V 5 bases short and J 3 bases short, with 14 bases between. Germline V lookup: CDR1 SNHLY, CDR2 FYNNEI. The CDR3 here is CASSPVHPFNQPQHF. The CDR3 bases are TGTGCCAGCAGTCCCGTTCACCCGTTCAATCAGCCCCAGCATTTT.

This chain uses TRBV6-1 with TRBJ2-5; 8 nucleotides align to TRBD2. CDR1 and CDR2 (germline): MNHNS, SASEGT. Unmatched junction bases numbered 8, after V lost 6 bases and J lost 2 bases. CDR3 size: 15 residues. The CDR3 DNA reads TGTGCCAGCAGAGGAGGGAGCGGGGGTCAAGAGACCCAGTACTTC. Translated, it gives CASRGGSGGQETQYF.

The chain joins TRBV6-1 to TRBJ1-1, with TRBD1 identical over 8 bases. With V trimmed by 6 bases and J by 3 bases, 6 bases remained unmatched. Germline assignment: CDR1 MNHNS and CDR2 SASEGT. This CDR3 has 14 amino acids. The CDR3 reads CASRRQGRDTEAFF. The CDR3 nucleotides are TGTGCCAGCAGAAGACAGGGGCGGGACACTGAAGCTTTCTTT.

The CDR3 protein is CASSPRVGDGNTQYF. The CDR3 DNA reads as TGCGCCAGCAGCCCTCGGGTTGGAGATGGAAATACGCAGTATTTT. The rearrangement links TRBV5-1 to TRBJ2-3, with D unclear. The CDR3 covers 15 residues. CDR1 is SGHRS and CDR2 is YFSETQ in the germline V gene. The V end lost 4 bases, the J end lost 7 bases, and 19 bases lay between the germline ends.

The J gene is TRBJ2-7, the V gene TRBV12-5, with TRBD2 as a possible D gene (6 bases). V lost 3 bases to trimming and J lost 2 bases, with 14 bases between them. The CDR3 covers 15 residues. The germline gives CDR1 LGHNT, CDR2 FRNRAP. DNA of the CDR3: TGTGCTAGTGGTTTAATGTTAGCGGAGACCTACGAGCAGTACTTC. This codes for CASGLMLAETYEQYF.

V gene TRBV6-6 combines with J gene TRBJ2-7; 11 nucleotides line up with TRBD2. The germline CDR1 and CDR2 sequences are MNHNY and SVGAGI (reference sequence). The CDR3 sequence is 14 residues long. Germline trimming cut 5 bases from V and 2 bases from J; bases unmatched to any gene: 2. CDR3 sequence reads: CASSDSGGAYEQYF. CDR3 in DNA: TGTGCCAGCAGTGATAGCGGGGGGGCCTACGAGCAGTACTTC.

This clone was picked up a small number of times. The CDR3: CASSDRQEAYEQYF. In DNA, the CDR3 is TGTGCCAGCAGTGATCGACAGGAGGCCTACGAGCAGTACTTC. The V gene is TRBV6-1, the J gene TRBJ2-7, with D perhaps TRBD1 (6 bases). CDR1 is MNHNS and CDR2 is SASEGT in the germline V gene. The CDR3 totals 14 residues. V gave up 3 bases and J gave up 2 bases, with 11 bases separating them.

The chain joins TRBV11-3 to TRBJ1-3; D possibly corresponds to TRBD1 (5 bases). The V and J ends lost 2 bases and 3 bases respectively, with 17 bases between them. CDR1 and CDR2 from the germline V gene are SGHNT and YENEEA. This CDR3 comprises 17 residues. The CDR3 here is CASSLPPLGGFGNTIYF. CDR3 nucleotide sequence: TGTGCCAGCAGCTTACCGCCACTGGGGGGGTTTGGAAACACCATATATTTT.

Written as DNA, the CDR3 is TGTGCCAGCAGTTTATCCCCAGGGGTACACACTGAAGCTTTCTTT. Translation gives CASSLSPGVHTEAFF. The V and J genes are TRBV28 and TRBJ1-1; D perhaps matches TRBD1 (6 bases). Germline V gives CDR1 MDHEN, CDR2 SYDVKM. V was clipped by 1 base and J by 3 bases, with 12 bases between them. The CDR3 has 15 amino acids.

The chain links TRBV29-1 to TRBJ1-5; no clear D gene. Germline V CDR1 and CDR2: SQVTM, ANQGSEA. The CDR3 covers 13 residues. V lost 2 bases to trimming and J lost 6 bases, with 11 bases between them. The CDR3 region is CSVENSDGQPQHF. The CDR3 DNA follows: TGCAGCGTTGAAAATAGTGACGGTCAGCCCCAGCATTTT.

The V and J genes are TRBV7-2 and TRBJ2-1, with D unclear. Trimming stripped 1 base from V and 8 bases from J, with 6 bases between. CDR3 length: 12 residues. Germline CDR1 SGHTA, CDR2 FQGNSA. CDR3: CASSLGRDEQFF. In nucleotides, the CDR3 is TGTGCCAGCAGCTTAGGTCGGGATGAGCAGTTCTTC.

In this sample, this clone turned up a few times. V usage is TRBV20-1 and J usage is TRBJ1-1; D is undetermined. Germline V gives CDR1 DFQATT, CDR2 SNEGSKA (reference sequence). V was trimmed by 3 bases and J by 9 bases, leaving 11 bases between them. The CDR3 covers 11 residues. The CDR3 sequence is CSASEGAKAFF. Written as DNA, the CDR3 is TGCAGTGCTAGCGAGGGAGCGAAAGCTTTCTTT.